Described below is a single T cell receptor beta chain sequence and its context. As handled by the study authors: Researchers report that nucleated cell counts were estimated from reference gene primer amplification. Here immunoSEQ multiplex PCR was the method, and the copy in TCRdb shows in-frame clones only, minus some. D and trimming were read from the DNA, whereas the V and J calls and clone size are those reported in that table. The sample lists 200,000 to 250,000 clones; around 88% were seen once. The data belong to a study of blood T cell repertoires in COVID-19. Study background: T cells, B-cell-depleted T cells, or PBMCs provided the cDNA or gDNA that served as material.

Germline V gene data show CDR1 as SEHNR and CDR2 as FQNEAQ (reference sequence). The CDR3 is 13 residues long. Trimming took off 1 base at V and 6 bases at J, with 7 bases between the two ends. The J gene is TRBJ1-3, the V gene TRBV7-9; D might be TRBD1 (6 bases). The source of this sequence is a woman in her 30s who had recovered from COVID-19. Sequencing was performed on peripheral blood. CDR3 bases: TGTGCCAGCAGCTTAGGGACAGTAAACACCATATATTTT. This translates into CASSLGTVNTIYF. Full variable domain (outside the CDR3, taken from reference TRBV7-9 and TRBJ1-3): DTGVSQNPRHKITKRGQNVTFRCDPISEHNRLYWYRQTLGQGPEFLTYFQNEAQLEKSRLLSDRFSAERPKGSFSTLEIQRTEQGDSAMYLCASSLGTVNTIYFGEGSWLTVV.